The rows below give T cell receptor beta chains drawn from one sample of a study of monozygotic twins with inflammatory bowel disease. TCRdb reprocessed the 5' RACE reads and reports one entry per CDR3 protein, with no DNA. This repertoire includes 95,000 to 110,000 distinct CDR3 sequences. Input material: blood. Every receptor here comes from a human donor with ulcerative colitis or Crohn's disease, or a healthy co-twin of an affected twin (not recorded which). The CDR3 runs from the conserved cysteine through the conserved F or W. Each record gives: V gene, J gene, CDR3 protein.

TRBV5-1	TRBJ2-3	CASRTGVSGTDTQYF
TRBV4-3	TRBJ1-1	CASSQVFGTGREAFF
TRBV7-9	TRBJ2-1	CASSVKLGTGYNEQFF
TRBV28	TRBJ1-1	CASSSPGDMNTEAFF
TRBV12-3/TRBV12-4	TRBJ2-1	CASSSGTKQFF
TRBV20-1	TRBJ2-5	CSASPGQERAYF
TRBV20-1	TRBJ2-1	CSARDPSGSSYNEQFF
TRBV19	TRBJ1-5	CASIDTGGSILQPQHF
TRBV5-5	TRBJ1-4	CASSQSEGKLFF
TRBV5-6	TRBJ2-2	CASAKGQNTGELFF
TRBV7-9	TRBJ2-3	CASSRLGGMTDTQYF
TRBV7-2	TRBJ2-5	CASSSYLGETQYF
TRBV12-3/TRBV12-4	TRBJ2-1	CASSYWLGDEQFF
TRBV6-2/TRBV6-3	TRBJ2-2	CASRARDSNTGELFF
TRBV24-1	TRBJ1-1	CATKSGGNTEAFF
TRBV15	TRBJ1-2	CATSRSYLVESGYTF
TRBV20-1	TRBJ1-5	CSAREHRGPYSNQPQHF
TRBV6-5	TRBJ1-1	CASSYSGLLTGRAFF
TRBV7-2	TRBJ1-6	CASSQAAGYNSPLHF
TRBV11-2	TRBJ2-7	CASSLDRGSGTTSYF
TRBV4-1	TRBJ2-3	CASSQPYSSGGTDTQYF
TRBV7-8	TRBJ2-2	CASSPVGTSGGVTGELFF
TRBV28	TRBJ1-5	CASSLFPGGNQPQHF
TRBV18	TRBJ1-5	CASSPEGRGIQPQHF
TRBV29-1	TRBJ1-2	CSVEEAGTGMNGYTF
TRBV5-1	TRBJ2-5	CASSLPTPSWETQYF
TRBV5-6	TRBJ2-7	CASSLRGEQYF
TRBV29-1	TRBJ2-1	CSAHRDYYNEQFF
TRBV5-4	TRBJ2-3	CASSLESTSPPQYF
TRBV19	TRBJ2-2	CASSIAHRGGELFF
TRBV3-1	TRBJ2-6	CASSPEAGANVLTF
TRBV5-1	TRBJ2-1	CASSVTSGLAGSSYNEQFF
TRBV9	TRBJ1-2	CASSVDPGISGGYTF
TRBV5-1	TRBJ2-7	CASTGAGEEQYF
TRBV5-1	TRBJ2-1	CASSFFHRASSYNEQFF
TRBV29-1	TRBJ1-3	CSVVAGYTIYF
TRBV21-1	TRBJ1-3	CASSRRDRGVSSGNTIYF
TRBV29-1	TRBJ2-2	CSVAGTAANTGELFF
TRBV5-5	TRBJ2-7	CASRGTSIYEQYF
TRBV5-1	TRBJ2-5	CASSYEGLQETQYF
TRBV4-1	TRBJ2-1	CASSQPGSSGRLRRKNYNEQFF